The T cell receptor beta chain described here comes from a study of tumor-infiltrating lymphocytes in primary liver carcinoma. Concerning this clonotype: Possible read error: a much larger clone is one base away.

This CDR3 contains 15 residues. V was pared by 6 bases and J by 2 bases, with 13 bases between. Germline V gene lookup returns CDR1 MNHEY and CDR2 SVGEGT. Constant-region priming of about 500 ng total RNA yielded TCR beta cDNA. Libraries covering TCR beta were generated through three nested multiplex PCR rounds (using a slightly modified ARM-PCR). Rounds one and two of PCR, each of around 11 cycles, were primed with TRBV1-TRBV30 forward primers and a C-beta reverse primer. TCRdb itself ran the multiplex PCR reads through MiXCR, one entry per CDR3 protein. The repertoire holds fewer than 75,000 distinct CDR3 sequences, with about two thirds as singletons. Extraction of RNA together with DNA used roughly 20-32 mg of unsorted bulk tissue.

The chain carries TRBV6-2 or TRBV6-3 and TRBJ1-4; D remains unclear. Sequenced: liver tumor tissue from sampling region 4. Noted subset: tumor region T4, right-lateral pole. This TCR was recovered from a man aged 40-55 years with primary liver carcinoma and hepatitis B virus infection. CDR3 amino acids: CASRASVRTNEKLFF. CDR3 bases: TGTGCCAGCAGAGCGTCGGTTCGGACTAATGAAAAACTGTTTTTT.